These T cell receptor beta chains were read from a single sample in a study of identical twins. Via MiXCR, TCRdb re-called the 5' RACE reads, giving one row per CDR3 protein. In the table there are more than 1.5 million distinct CDR3 sequences, under 35% of which are singletons. Sample: cord blood. These receptors all come from a newborn girl in good health. Each CDR3 is given with its conserved first and last residue. The order of the fields is V gene, J gene, clone size, D gene, CDR3 DNA, CDR3 protein. A D gene is named only where the DNA matches it firmly. Expanded clones are given a class, and other clones once, few, many or no size at all.

TRBV12-3/TRBV12-4	TRBJ2-5	many	NA	TGTGCCAGCAGTTTCTCAGGGGCAGAGACCCAGTACTTC	CASSFSGAETQYF
TRBV6-1	TRBJ2-7	NA	TRBD2	TGTGCCAGCAGCGGACTAGCGGGTTCTGCCTACGAGCAGTACTTC	CASSGLAGSAYEQYF
TRBV3-1	TRBJ1-5	NA	TRBD1	TGTGCCAGCAGCCAAGGACAGGGGGCCGTTAGCAATCAGCCCCAGCATTTT	CASSQGQGAVSNQPQHF
TRBV6-1	TRBJ2-3	few	NA	TGTGCCAGCAGCGTCCCGAGAGAGATCGATACGCAGTATTTT	CASSVPREIDTQYF
TRBV9	TRBJ2-5	NA	NA	TGTGCCAGCAGCGTAGAGGGACGGGTTCTGGAGACCCAGTACTTC	CASSVEGRVLETQYF
TRBV12-3/TRBV12-4	TRBJ2-1	NA	NA	TGTGCCAGCAGTTTATGGGGTAGCCCCTCCGAGCAGTTCTTC	CASSLWGSPSEQFF
TRBV5-6	TRBJ2-7	NA	TRBD1	TGTGCCAGCAGGTCGGCGGGACAGGGGGACTACGAGCAGTACTTC	CASRSAGQGDYEQYF
TRBV12-3/TRBV12-4	TRBJ2-3	NA	TRBD2	TGTGCCAGCTCGACACTAGCGGGCGAATGTACGCAGTATTTT	CASSTLAGECTQYF
TRBV5-1	TRBJ2-3	few	TRBD2	TGCGCCAGCAGCTTGGTACTAGCGGGAGCGGCAGATACGCAGTATTTT	CASSLVLAGAADTQYF
TRBV20-1	TRBJ2-1	NA	NA	NA	CSAVLDRQGPSGGSYNEQFF
TRBV5-1	TRBJ2-5	few	NA	TGCGCCAGCAGCCGGTACCAAGAGGCCCAGTACTTC	CASSRYQEAQYF
TRBV20-1	TRBJ2-3	NA	NA	TGCAGTGCTAGACCGCGGACTAGCACAGATACGCAGTATTTT	CSARPRTSTDTQYF
TRBV19	TRBJ2-7	NA	NA	TGTGCCAGTAGTATAGCCCGGGAAGCCACCTACGAGCAGTACTTC	CASSIAREATYEQYF
TRBV20-1	TRBJ1-2	many	TRBD1	TGCAGCGCCCCGACAGGGGGCTATGGCTACACCTTC	CSAPTGGYGYTF
TRBV10-3	TRBJ1-2	NA	NA	TGTGCCAGCAGTGCGCCGGGACAAGGCGCTAACTATGGCTACACCTTC	CASSAPGQGANYGYTF
TRBV20-1	TRBJ2-7	NA	NA	TGCAGTGCTACGGACGTCGCCTACGAGCAGTACTTC	CSATDVAYEQYF
TRBV28	TRBJ2-3	once	NA	TGTGCCAGCAAAGCCCCGGCAGATACGCGGTATTTT	CASKAPADTRYF
TRBV20-1	TRBJ2-1	few	TRBD2	TGCAGTGCCCCGGGACTACTATACAATGAGCAGTTCTTC	CSAPGLLYNEQFF
TRBV12-5	TRBJ2-1	few	NA	TGTGCTAGTGCCACACCCTGGGGAGGGGGTTACAATGAGCAGTTCTTC	CASATPWGGGYNEQFF
TRBV3-1	TRBJ2-1	NA	NA	TGTGCCAGCAGCCAAGATCACATTGAGCAGTTCTTC	CASSQDHIEQFF
TRBV7-2	TRBJ2-1	few	TRBD1	TGTGCCAGCAGACAGCAACAGGGGGCCTATGAGCAGTTCTTC	CASRQQQGAYEQFF
TRBV10-2	TRBJ2-6	NA	TRBD2	TGCGCCAGCAGTGTACTAGCGGGGGGCAACTCTGGGGCCAACGTCCTGACTTTC	CASSVLAGGNSGANVLTF
TRBV3-1	TRBJ2-3	few	TRBD2	TGTGCCAGCAGCCAAGAAAGGGTAGCGGGAGTGGGAGATACGCAGTATTTT	CASSQERVAGVGDTQYF
TRBV4-2	TRBJ2-3	NA	TRBD2	TGTGCCAGCAGCCGAAACCAGCGGGGGGCGACAGATACGCAGTATTTT	CASSRNQRGATDTQYF
TRBV24-1	TRBJ2-7	few	TRBD2	TGTGCCACCAGTGATTCCCGACTAGCGGGGGGGCAGGGTGAGCAGTACTTC	CATSDSRLAGGQGEQYF
TRBV5-1	TRBJ1-2	few	NA	TGCGCCAGCAGCTTTACAGACCTCTATGGCTACACCTTC	CASSFTDLYGYTF
TRBV20-1	TRBJ2-7	few	NA	TGCAGTGCTAGAGTCCGTCCGGGGGCCACGGATTACGAGCAGTACTTC	CSARVRPGATDYEQYF
TRBV13	TRBJ2-1	NA	TRBD2	TGTGCCAGCAGCTACCGAGCGGGAGCTACTTACAATGAGCAGTTCTTC	CASSYRAGATYNEQFF
TRBV29-1	TRBJ2-7	NA	TRBD2	TGCAGCGTCGACGGTACCATAGCGGGGAACTACAATGAGCAGTACTTC	CSVDGTIAGNYNEQYF
TRBV28	TRBJ1-2	NA	NA	TGTGCCAGCAGTTTATCGGATCGAGGAGGCTACACCTTC	CASSLSDRGGYTF
TRBV6-5	TRBJ2-1	NA	NA	TGTGCCAGCAGCCGCCAGCAGTTCTTC	CASSRQQFF
TRBV5-1	TRBJ2-7	NA	NA	TGCGCCAGCAGCACCATGCCTCAGTACTCCTACGAGCAGTACTTC	CASSTMPQYSYEQYF
TRBV20-1	TRBJ2-3	few	NA	TGCAGTGCTAGAGATATGAGGACAGATACGCAGTATTTT	CSARDMRTDTQYF
TRBV3-1	TRBJ2-3	NA	NA	TGTGCCAGCAGCCTTCGACCTGTCCCTACAGATACGCAGTATTTT	CASSLRPVPTDTQYF
TRBV5-1	TRBJ1-1	NA	NA	TGCGCCAGCAGCCCCAGGACCCGACAGGAGACCAAAGCTTTCTTT	CASSPRTRQETKAFF
TRBV10-3	TRBJ1-6	few	TRBD1	TGTGCCATCAGCGGGACAGGGTTCGATAATTCACCCCTCCACTTT	CAISGTGFDNSPLHF
TRBV6-6	TRBJ1-4	NA	NA	TGTGCCAGCAGTTACCGTCTTCCTCGCTTTAATGAAAAACTGTTTTTT	CASSYRLPRFNEKLFF
TRBV3-1	TRBJ2-1	few	TRBD2	TGTGCCAGCAGCCAAGATTTAACTAGCGGGAGAGACAATGAGCAGTTCTTC	CASSQDLTSGRDNEQFF
TRBV12-3/TRBV12-4	TRBJ2-3	NA	TRBD2	TGTGCCAGCAGTTTAGACGTGGTAGCGGGAGATACGCAGTATTTT	CASSLDVVAGDTQYF
TRBV20-1	TRBJ2-1	NA	TRBD2	TGCAGTGCTAGAGATGAGGGGAGGGGCGCATACAATGAGCAGTTCTTC	CSARDEGRGAYNEQFF
TRBV5-1	TRBJ2-3	many	NA	TGCGCCAGCAGCTTGGGTTTGGTAGCAAGAGATACGCAGTATTTT	CASSLGLVARDTQYF
TRBV4-2	TRBJ2-7	NA	TRBD2	TGTGCCAGCAGCCCCGGTGATAGCGGGATCCACAATGAGCAGTACTTC	CASSPGDSGIHNEQYF
TRBV24-1	TRBJ2-7	NA	NA	TGTGCCACCGGGGGGCTCCGGGAGACCTATTTCTCCTACGAGCAGTACTTC	CATGGLRETYFSYEQYF
TRBV20-1	TRBJ2-4	few	NA	TGCAGTGCTAGAGATGCAATCCCTCCTCAGTACTTC	CSARDAIPPQYF
TRBV2	TRBJ2-1	NA	TRBD2	TGTGCCAGCAGTGAAGGGGACTACCGATACAATGAGCAGTTCTTC	CASSEGDYRYNEQFF
TRBV7-2	TRBJ2-5	NA	NA	TGTGCCAGCAGCTTAACCAGGGATCAAGAGACCCAGTACTTC	CASSLTRDQETQYF
TRBV28	TRBJ2-7	many	NA	TGTGCCAGCAGACCCGGATATTTCAACGAGCAGTACTTC	CASRPGYFNEQYF
TRBV9	TRBJ2-7	NA	NA	TGTGCCTGCAGCGTAGCCGGATCCTCCTACGAGCAGTACTTC	CACSVAGSSYEQYF
TRBV7-2	TRBJ2-6	NA	NA	TGTGCCAGCAGCTCCCACAGAGCTGGGGCCAACGTCCTGACTTTC	CASSSHRAGANVLTF
TRBV14	TRBJ1-1	NA	NA	TGTGCCAGCAACGAAAACAGGGTAGGCACTGAAGCTTTCTTT	CASNENRVGTEAFF